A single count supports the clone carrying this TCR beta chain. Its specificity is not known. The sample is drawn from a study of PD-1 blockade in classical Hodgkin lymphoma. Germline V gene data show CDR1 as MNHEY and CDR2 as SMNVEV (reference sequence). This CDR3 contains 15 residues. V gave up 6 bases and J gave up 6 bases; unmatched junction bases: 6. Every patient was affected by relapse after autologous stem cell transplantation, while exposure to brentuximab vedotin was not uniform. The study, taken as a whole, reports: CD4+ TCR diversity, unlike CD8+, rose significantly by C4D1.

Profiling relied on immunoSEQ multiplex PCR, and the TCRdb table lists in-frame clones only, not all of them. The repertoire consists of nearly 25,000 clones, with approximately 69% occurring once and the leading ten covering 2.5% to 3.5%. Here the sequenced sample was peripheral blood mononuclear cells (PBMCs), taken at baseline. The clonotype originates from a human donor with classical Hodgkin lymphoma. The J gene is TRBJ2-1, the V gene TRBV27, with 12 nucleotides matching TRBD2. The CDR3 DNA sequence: TGTGCCAGCAGCGACTCTAGCGGGGGGGCCAATGAGCAGTTCTTC. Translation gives CASSDSSGGANEQFF.